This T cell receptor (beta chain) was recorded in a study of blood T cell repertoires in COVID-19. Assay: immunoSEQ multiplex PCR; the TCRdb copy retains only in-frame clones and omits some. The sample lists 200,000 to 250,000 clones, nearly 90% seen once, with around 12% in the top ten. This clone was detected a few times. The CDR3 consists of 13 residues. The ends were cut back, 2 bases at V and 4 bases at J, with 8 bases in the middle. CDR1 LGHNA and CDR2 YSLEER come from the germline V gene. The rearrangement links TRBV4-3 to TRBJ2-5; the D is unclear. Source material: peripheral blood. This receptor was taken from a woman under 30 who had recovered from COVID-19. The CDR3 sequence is CASSQQQRETQYF. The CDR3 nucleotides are TGCGCCAGCAGCCAACAACAGAGAGAGACCCAGTACTTC.